This T cell receptor beta chain was observed in a study of blood T cell repertoires in COVID-19. Overall study context: COVID-19 samples from acute and convalescent phases originated in the United States, Italy and Spain. PBMCs, B-cell-depleted T cells, or T cells provided the cDNA or gDNA that made up the material.

The CDR3 has 16 residues. The V gene's germline CDR1 is SGHAT and CDR2 FQNNGV. The V end lost 5 bases, the J end lost 1 base, and 17 bases lay between the germline ends. Original handling: The authors estimated nucleated cell counts from reference gene primer amplification. Profiling relied on immunoSEQ multiplex PCR, and the TCRdb table lists in-frame clones only, not all of them. V and J calls plus clone size are reproduced from that table; the DNA served to infer D and trimming. Counted here are approximately 290,000 clones, about 90% occurring once; the ten biggest clones make up approximately 2.4%.

Sequenced: peripheral blood. The chain uses TRBV11-2 and TRBJ1-1, with D perhaps TRBD1 (5 bases). The sequence was obtained from a man aged 18 to 35 with active or convalescent COVID-19. This CDR3 reads CASSPLGLFRNTEAFF. The CDR3 DNA is TGTGCCAGCAGCCCGCTGGGGCTGTTCAGGAACACTGAAGCTTTCTTT.